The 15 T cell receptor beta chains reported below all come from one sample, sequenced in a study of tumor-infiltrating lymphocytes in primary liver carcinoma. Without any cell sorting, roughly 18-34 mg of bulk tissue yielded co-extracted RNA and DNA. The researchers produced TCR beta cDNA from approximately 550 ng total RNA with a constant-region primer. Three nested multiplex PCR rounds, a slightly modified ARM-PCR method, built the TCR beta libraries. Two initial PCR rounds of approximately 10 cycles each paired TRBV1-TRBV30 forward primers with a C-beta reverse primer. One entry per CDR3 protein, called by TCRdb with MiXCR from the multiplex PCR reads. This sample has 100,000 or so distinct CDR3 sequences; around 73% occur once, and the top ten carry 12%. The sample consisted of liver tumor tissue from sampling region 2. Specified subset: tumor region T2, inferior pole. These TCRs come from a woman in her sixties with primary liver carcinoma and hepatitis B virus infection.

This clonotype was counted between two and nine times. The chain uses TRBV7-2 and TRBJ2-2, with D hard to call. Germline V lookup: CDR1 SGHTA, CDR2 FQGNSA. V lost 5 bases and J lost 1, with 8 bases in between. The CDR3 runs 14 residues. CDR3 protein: CASSTIRNTGELFF. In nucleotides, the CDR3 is TGTGCCAGCAGCACCATTAGGAACACCGGGGAGCTGTTTTTT.

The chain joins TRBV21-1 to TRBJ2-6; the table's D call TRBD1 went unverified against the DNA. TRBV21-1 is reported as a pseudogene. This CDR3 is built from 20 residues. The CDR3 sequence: CASSTYHDRVLRRGANVLTF. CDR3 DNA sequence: TGTGCCAGCAGCACCTACCACGACAGGGTCCTTCGGAGGGGGGCCAACGTCCTGACTTTC.

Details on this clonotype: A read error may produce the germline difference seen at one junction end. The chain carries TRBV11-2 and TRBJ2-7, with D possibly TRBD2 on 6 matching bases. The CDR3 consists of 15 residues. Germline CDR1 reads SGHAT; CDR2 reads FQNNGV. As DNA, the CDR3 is TGTGCCAGCAACTTATACCCTGCGGGGATCTACGAGCAGTACTTC. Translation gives CASNLYPAGIYEQYF.

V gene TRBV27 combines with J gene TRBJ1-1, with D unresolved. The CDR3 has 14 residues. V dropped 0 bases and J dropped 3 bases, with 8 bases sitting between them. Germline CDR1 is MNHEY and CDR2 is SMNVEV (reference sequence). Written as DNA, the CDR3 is TGTGCCAGCAGTTTATCAATCCAGTACACTGAAGCTTTCTTT. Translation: CASSLSIQYTEAFF.

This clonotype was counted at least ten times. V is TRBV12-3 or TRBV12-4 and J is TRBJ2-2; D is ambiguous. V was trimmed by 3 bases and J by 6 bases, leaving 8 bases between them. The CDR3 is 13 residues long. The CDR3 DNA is TGTGCCAGCAGTTTGACGGGCCCCGGGGAGCTGTTTTTT. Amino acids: CASSLTGPGELFF.

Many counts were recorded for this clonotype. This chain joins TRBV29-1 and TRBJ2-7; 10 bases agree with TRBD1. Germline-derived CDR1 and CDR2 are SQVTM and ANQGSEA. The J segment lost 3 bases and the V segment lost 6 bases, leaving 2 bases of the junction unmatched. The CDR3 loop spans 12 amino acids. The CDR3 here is CSVGDRGYEQYF. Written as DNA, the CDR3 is TGCAGCGTGGGGGACAGGGGCTACGAGCAGTACTTC.

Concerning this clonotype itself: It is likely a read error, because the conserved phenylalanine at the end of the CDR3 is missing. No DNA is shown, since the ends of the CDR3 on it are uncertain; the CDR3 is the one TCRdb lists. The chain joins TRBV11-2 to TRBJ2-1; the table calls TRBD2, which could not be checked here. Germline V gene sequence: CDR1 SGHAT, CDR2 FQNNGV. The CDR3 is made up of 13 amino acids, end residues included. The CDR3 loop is CASSWTSGAEQLL.

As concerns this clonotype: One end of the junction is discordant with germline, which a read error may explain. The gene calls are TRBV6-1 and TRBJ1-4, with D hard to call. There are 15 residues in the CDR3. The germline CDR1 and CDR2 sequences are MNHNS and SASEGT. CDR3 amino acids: CASSEDRLGNVKLFF. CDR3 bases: TGTGCCAGCAGTGAGGATAGGCTTGGTAATGTAAAACTGTTTTTT.

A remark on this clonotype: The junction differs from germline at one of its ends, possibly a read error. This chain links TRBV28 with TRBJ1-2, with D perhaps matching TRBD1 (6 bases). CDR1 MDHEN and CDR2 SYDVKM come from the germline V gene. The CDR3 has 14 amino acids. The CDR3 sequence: CVSTLGGNHYGYTF. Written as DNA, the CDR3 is TGTGTCAGCACTCTAGGGGGGAACCACTATGGCTACACCTTC.

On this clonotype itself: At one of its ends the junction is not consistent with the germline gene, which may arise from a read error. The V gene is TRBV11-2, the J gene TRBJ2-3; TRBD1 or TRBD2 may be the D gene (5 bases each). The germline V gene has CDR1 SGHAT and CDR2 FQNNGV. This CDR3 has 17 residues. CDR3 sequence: CASSLAKGRRSTDTHYF. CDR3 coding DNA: TGTGCCAGTAGCTTAGCAAAGGGGAGAAGGAGCACAGATACGCACTATTTT.

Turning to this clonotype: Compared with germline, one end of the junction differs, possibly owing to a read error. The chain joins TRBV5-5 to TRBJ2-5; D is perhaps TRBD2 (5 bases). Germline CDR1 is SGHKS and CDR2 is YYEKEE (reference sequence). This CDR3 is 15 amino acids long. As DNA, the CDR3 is TGTACCAGCAGCTTTGGACTTATGAACCAAGAGACCCAGTATTTC. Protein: CTSSFGLMNQETQYF.

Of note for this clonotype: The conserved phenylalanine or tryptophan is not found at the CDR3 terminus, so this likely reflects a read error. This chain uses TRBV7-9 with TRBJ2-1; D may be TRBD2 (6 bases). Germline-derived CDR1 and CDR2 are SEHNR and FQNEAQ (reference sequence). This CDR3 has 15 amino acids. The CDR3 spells CASNLEGGYYNEQFI. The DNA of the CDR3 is TGTGCCAGCAACTTAGAAGGAGGGTATTACAATGAGCAGTTCATC.

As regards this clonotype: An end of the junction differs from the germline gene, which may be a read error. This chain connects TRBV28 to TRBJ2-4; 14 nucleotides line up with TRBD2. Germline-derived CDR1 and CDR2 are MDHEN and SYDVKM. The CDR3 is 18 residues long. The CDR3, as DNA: TGTACCAGCAGCCAGGGACTAGCGGGAGTGTCAGCCAAAAACATTCAGTACTTC. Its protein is CTSSQGLAGVSAKNIQYF.

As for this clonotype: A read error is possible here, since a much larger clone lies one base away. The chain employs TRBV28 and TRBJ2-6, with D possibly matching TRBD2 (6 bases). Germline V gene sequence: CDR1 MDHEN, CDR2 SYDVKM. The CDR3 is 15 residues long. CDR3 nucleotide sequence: TGTGTCAGCAGCTTGGGGGGTTCTGGGGCCAACGTCCTGACTTTC. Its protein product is CVSSLGGSGANVLTF.

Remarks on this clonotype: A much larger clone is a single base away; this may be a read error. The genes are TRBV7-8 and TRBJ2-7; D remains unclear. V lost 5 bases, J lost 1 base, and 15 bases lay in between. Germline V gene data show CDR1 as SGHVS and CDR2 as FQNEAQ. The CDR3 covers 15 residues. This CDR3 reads CASSRDQLTSYEQYF. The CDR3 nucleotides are TGTGCCAGCAGCAGGGATCAGCTGACGTCCTACGAGCAGTACTTC. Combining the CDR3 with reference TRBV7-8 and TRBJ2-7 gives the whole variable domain GAGVSQSPRYKVAKRGQDVALRCDPISGHVSLFWYQQALGQGPEFLTYFQNEAQLDKSGLPSDRFFAERPEGSVSTLKIQRTQQEDSAVYLCASSRDQLTSYEQYFGPGTRLTVT.